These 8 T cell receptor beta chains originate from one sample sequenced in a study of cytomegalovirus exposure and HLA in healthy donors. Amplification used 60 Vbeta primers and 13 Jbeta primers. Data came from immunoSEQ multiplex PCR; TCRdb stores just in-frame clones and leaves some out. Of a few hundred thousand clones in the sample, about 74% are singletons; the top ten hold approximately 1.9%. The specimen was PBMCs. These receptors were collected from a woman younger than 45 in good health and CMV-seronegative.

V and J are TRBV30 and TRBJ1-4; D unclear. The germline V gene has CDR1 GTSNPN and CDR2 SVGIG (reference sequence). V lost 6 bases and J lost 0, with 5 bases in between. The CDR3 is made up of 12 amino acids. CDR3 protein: CACTSTNEKLFF. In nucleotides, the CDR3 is TGTGCCTGCACATCAACTAATGAAAAACTGTTTTTT.

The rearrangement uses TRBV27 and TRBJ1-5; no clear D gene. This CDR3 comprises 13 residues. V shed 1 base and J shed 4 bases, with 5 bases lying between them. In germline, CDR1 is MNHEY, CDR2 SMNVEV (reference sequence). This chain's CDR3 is CASSLFMNQPQHF. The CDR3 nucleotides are TGTGCCAGCAGTTTATTTATGAATCAGCCCCAGCATTTT.

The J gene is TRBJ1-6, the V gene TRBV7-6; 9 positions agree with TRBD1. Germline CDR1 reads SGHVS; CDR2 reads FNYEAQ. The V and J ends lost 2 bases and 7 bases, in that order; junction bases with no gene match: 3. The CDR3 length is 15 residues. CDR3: CASSLRTGENSPLHF. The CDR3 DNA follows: TGTGCCAGCAGCTTAAGGACAGGGGAAAATTCACCCCTCCACTTT.

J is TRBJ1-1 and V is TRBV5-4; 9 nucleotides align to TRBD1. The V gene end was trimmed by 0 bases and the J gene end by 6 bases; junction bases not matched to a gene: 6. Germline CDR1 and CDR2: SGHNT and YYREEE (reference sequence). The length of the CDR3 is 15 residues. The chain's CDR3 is CASSLGSGTGPEAFF. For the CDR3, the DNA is TGTGCCAGCAGCTTGGGTTCCGGGACAGGGCCTGAAGCTTTCTTT.

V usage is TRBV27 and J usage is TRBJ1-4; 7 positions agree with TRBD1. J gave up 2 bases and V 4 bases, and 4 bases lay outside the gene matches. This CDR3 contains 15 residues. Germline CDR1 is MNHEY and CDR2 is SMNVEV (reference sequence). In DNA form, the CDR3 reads TGTGCCAGCAGTTCCCTACAGGGGACTAATGAAAAACTGTTTTTT. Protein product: CASSSLQGTNEKLFF.

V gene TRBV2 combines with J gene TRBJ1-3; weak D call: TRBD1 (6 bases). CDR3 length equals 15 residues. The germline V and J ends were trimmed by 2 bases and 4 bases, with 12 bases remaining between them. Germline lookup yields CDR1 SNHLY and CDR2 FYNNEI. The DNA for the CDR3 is TGTGCCAGCAGTGAATCCCAGGGGACGGGAAACACCATATATTTT. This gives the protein CASSESQGTGNTIYF. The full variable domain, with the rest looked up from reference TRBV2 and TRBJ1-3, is EPEVTQTPSHQVTQMGQEVILRCVPISNHLYFYWYRQILGQKVEFLVSFYNNEISEKSEIFDDQFSVERPDGSNFTLKIRSTKLEDSAMYFCASSESQGTGNTIYFGEGSWLTVV.

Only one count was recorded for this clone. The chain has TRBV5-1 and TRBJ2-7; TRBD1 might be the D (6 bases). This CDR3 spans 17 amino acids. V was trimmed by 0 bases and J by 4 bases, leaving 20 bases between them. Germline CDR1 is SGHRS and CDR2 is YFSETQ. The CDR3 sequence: CASSLEVYRDTTYEQYF. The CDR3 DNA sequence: TGCGCCAGCAGCTTGGAAGTTTACCGGGACACTACATACGAGCAGTACTTC.

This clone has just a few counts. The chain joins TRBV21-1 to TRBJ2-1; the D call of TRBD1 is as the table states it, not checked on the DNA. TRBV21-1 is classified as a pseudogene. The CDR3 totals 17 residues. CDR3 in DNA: TGTGCCAGCAGCAAATCCCCCACAGGGGTGAGGTACAATGAGCAGTTCTTC. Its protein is CASSKSPTGVRYNEQFF.